One sample yielded the 5 T cell receptor beta chains listed below, sequenced in a study of OX40 agonist ivuxolimab in advanced cancers. Assay used: immunoSEQ multiplex PCR; TCRdb lists only in-frame clones, some missing. The table includes around 100,000 clones, around nine tenths detected once. Here the sequenced sample was CD4+ or CD8+ T cells sorted from blood, taken in a trial of the OX40 agonist ivuxolimab. The receptors come from an adult with an advanced solid tumor such as melanoma, head and neck, liver or kidney cancer.

V gene TRBV7-6 combines with J gene TRBJ1-1, with D maybe TRBD1 (5 bases). CDR1 SGHVS and CDR2 FNYEAQ come from the germline V gene. The V end was cut by 1 base, the J end by 10 bases, with 10 bases between. The CDR3 is made up of 12 amino acids. Here the CDR3 reads CASSLGPGRAFF. Here the CDR3 DNA reads TGTGCCAGCAGCTTAGGTCCAGGGAGAGCTTTCTTT.

The rearrangement joins TRBV6-6 to TRBJ1-5; 8 nucleotides agree with TRBD1. CDR1 MNHNY and CDR2 SVGAGI come from the germline V gene (reference sequence). CDR3 length equals 15 residues. V was clipped by 6 bases and J by 6 bases; unmatched bases: 10. CDR3 residues: CASSGRETGVQPQHF. The CDR3 nucleotides read TGTGCCAGCAGCGGGCGCGAGACAGGGGTTCAGCCCCAGCATTTT.

The rearrangement uses TRBV29-1 and TRBJ1-1, with D unresolved. Looked up from germline, CDR1 is SQVTM and CDR2 is ANQGSEA. V lost 1 base to trimming and J lost 0 bases, with 6 bases between them. The CDR3 is made up of 13 amino acids. CDR3 DNA sequence: TGCAGCGTTGAAGGCAGGTTGAACACTGAAGCTTTCTTT. Translation gives CSVEGRLNTEAFF.

The chain carries TRBV9 and TRBJ1-1; D possibly corresponds to TRBD1 (6 bases). The CDR3 loop spans 14 amino acids. The V end was cut by 4 bases, the J end by 2 bases, with 12 bases between. Germline assignment: CDR1 SGDLS and CDR2 YYNGEE. The CDR3 spells CASSPRTANTEAFF. DNA for the CDR3: TGTGCCAGCAGCCCACGGACAGCCAACACTGAAGCTTTCTTT.

The chain recombines TRBV5-6 with TRBJ2-1, with 7 bases identical to TRBD2. CDR3 size: 15 residues. The germline V gene encodes CDR1 SGHDT and CDR2 YYEEEE. The ends lost 5 bases at V and 6 bases at J; junction bases unmatched: 11. The CDR3 sequence is CASRSSRTRVNEQFF. CDR3 bases: TGTGCCAGCAGGTCCAGCAGGACTAGGGTCAATGAGCAGTTCTTC.